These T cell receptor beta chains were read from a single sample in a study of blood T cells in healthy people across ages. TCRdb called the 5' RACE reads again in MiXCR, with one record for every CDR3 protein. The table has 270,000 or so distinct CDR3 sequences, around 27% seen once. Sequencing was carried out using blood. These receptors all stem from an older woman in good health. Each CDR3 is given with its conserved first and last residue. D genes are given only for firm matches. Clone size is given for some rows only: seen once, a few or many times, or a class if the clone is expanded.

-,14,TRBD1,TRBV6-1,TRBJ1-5,CASSEAGTGRAQHF,TGTGCCAGCAGTGAAGCGGGGACAGGCAGGGCCCAGCATTTT
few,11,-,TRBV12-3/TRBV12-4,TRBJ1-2,CASSLGSGYTF,TGTGCCAGCAGTCTAGGTAGCGGCTACACCTTC
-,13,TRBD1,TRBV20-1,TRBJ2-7,CSARGDRNYEQYF,TGCAGTGCTAGGGGGGACAGGAACTACGAGCAGTACTTC
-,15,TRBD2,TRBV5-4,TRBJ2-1,CASSLSLAGTNEQFF,TGTGCCAGCAGCTTGAGCCTAGCGGGGACCAATGAGCAGTTCTTC
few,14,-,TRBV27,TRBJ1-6,CASSFTRVNSPLHF,TGTGCCAGCAGTTTCACCAGGGTTAATTCACCCCTCCACTTT
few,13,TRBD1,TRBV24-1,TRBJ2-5,CATQGTAQETQYF,TGTGCCACCCAAGGGACAGCTCAAGAGACCCAGTACTTC
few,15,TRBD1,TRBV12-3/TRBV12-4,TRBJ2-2,CASSLLQGGTGELFF,TGTGCCAGCAGTTTATTACAGGGGGGCACCGGGGAGCTGTTTTTT
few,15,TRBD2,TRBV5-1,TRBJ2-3,CASRVSGSGVDTQYF,TGCGCCAGCAGAGTAAGCGGGAGTGGCGTAGATACGCAGTATTTT
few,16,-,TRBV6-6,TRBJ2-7,CASRKRADLNSYEQYF,TGTGCCAGCAGGAAAAGGGCCGACCTAAACTCCTACGAGCAGTACTTC
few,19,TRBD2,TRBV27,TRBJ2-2,CASSFRLSASGNVDGELFF,TGTGCCAGCAGTTTTAGGTTATCTGCTAGCGGGAATGTGGACGGGGAGCTGTTTTTT
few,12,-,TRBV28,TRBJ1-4,CASRQWSEKLVF,TGTGCCAGCAGACAGTGGAGCGAAAAACTGGTTTTT
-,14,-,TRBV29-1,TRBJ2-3,CSVGAGDVTDTQYF,TGCAGCGTTGGAGCAGGGGATGTGACAGATACGCAGTATTTT
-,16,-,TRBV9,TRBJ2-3,CASSVDRGLGTDTQYF,TGTGCCAGCAGCGTAGATCGGGGCTTAGGCACAGATACGCAGTATTTT
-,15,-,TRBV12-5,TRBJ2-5,CASGPHSGPGETQYF,TGTGCTAGTGGTCCTCACTCGGGCCCGGGGGAGACCCAGTACTTC
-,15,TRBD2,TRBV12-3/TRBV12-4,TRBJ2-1,CASTQTSPRGNEQLF,TGTGCCAGCACTCAGACTAGCCCACGAGGCAATGAGCAGCTCTTC
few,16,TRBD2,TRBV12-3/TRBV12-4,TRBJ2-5,CASSLGRGTIGETQYF,TGTGCCAGCAGTTTAGGGCGGGGGACGATAGGAGAGACCCAGTACTTC
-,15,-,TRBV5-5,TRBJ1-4,CASRTDGATNEKLFF,TGTGCCAGCAGAACTGACGGTGCAACTAATGAAAAACTGTTTTTT
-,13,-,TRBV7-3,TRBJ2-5,CASSSSGGKTQYF,TGTGCCAGCAGCAGTAGCGGTGGTAAGACCCAGTACTTC
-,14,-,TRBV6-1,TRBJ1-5,CASSQGGRNQPQHF,TGTGCCAGCAGTCAAGGTGGCAGAAATCAGCCCCAGCATTTT
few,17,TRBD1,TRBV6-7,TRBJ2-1,CARTTGDLFSSYNEQFF,TGTGCCAGGACGACAGGGGACCTCTTTAGCTCCTACAATGAGCAGTTCTTC
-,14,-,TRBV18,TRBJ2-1,CASSPVDGYNEQFF,TGTGCCAGCTCACCCGTCGACGGATACAATGAGCAGTTCTTC
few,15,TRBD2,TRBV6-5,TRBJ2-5,CASSYAGGQQETQYF,TGTGCCAGCAGTTACGCGGGGGGTCAACAAGAGACCCAGTACTTC
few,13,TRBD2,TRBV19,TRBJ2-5,CTSSSGAQETQYF,TGTACCAGTTCTAGCGGGGCCCAAGAGACCCAGTACTTC
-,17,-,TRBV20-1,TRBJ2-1,CSARASGAGRSYNEQFF,TGCAGTGCTAGAGCTTCTGGGGCGGGACGCTCCTACAATGAGCAGTTCTTC
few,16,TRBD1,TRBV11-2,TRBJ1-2,CASSPESRTGSGGYTF,TGTGCCAGCAGCCCAGAATCAAGGACAGGGAGTGGTGGCTACACCTTC
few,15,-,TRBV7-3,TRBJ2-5,CASSLSSGDRETQYF,TGTGCCAGCAGCTTAAGTAGCGGAGACCGTGAGACCCAGTACTTC
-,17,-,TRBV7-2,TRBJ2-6,CASSFRISGAGANVLTF,TGTGCCAGCAGCTTTAGGATCTCTGGGGCTGGGGCCAACGTCCTGACCTTC
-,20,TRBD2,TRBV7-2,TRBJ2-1,CASSWDSGTSREEDYNEQFF,TGTGCCAGCAGCTGGGACTCCGGGACTAGCCGGGAGGAGGACTACAATGAGCAGTTCTTC
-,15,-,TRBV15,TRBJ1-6,CATSRGSVNNSPLHF,TGTGCCACCAGCCGAGGCAGTGTTAATAATTCACCCCTCCACTTT
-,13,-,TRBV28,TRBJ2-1,CASLNGKGHEQFF,TGTGCCAGCCTAAATGGGAAGGGTCATGAGCAGTTCTTC
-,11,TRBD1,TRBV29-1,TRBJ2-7,CSARDSSEQYF,TGCAGCGCGAGGGACAGCAGCGAGCAGTACTTC
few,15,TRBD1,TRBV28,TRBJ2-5,CASSSPDRTQETQYF,TGTGCCAGCAGTTCCCCGGACAGGACGCAAGAGACCCAGTACTTC
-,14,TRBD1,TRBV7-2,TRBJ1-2,CASSLGTGDRGYTF,TGTGCCAGCAGCTTAGGGACAGGGGATCGAGGCTACACCTTC
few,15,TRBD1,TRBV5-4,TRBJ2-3,CASSYGQASTDTQYF,TGTGCCAGCAGCTACGGACAGGCTAGCACAGATACGCAGTATTTT
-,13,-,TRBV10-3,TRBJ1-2,CAISEGQIDGYTF,TGTGCCATCAGCGAAGGACAGATTGATGGCTACACCTTC
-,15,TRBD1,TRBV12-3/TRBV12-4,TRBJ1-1,CASSPEGARGTEAFF,TGTGCCAGCAGTCCCGAGGGGGCGCGCGGAACTGAAGCTTTCTTT
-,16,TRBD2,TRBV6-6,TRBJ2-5,CASSPSPGLAQETQYF,TGTGCCAGCAGTCCATCTCCGGGACTAGCCCAAGAGACCCAGTACTTC
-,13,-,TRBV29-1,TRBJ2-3,CSGAPVSTDTQYF,TGCAGCGGAGCCCCGGTTAGCACAGATACGCAGTATTTT
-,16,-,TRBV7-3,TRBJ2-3,CASSATGGLVADTQYF,TGTGCCAGCAGCGCGACCGGGGGACTCGTTGCGGATACGCAGTATTTT
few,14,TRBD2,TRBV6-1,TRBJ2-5,CASSPGLARETQYF,TGTGCCAGCAGTCCGGGACTAGCGCGCGAGACCCAGTACTTC
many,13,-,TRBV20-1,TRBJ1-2,CSPPLPTVYGYTF,TGCAGCCCACCCCTCCCGACAGTTTATGGCTACACCTTC
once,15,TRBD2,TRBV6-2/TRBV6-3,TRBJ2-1,CASSLAGLFYNEQFF,TGTGCCAGCAGTCTAGCGGGCCTATTCTACAATGAGCAGTTCTTC
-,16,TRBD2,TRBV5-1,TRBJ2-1,CASSLLPSGGYNEQFF,TGCGCCAGCAGCTTGTTGCCGTCGGGAGGCTACAATGAGCAGTTCTTC
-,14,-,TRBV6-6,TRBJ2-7,CASSYSGIYGEQYF,TGTGCCAGCAGTTACTCCGGGATCTACGGGGAGCAGTACTTC
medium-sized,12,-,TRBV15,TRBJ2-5,CATSLPLETQYF,TGTGCCACCAGCCTGCCGCTAGAGACCCAGTACTTC